A selection of T cell receptor beta chains follows, all from one sample in a study of post-analysis software for immune sequencing data. TCRdb passed the PCR reads through MiXCR, listing each CDR3 protein once. The sample has some 890,000 distinct CDR3 sequences, about 57% seen once. The material sequenced was blood. These receptors were collected from a girl aged 5-17 years with multiple sclerosis. Both conserved end residues are part of each CDR3. The D gene is left open where the match is weak. Expanded clones get a size class; other rows say once, few or many, or leave the size out.

length: 12; size: .; D: .; J: TRBJ1-5; V: TRBV29-1; DNA: TGCAGCGTTGGGGGCTGGGGACAGCCCCAGCATTTT; CDR3: CSVGGWGQPQHF
length: 16; size: .; D: TRBD2; J: TRBJ2-1; V: TRBV4-1; DNA: TGCGCCAGCAGCCAAGTCCTAGCGGAACCCTACAATGAGCAGTTCTTC; CDR3: CASSQVLAEPYNEQFF
length: 13; size: few; D: .; J: TRBJ2-7; V: TRBV29-1; DNA: TGCAGCGTCCTGACTACAAAATCCTACGAGCAGTACTTC; CDR3: CSVLTTKSYEQYF
length: 14; size: .; D: TRBD2; J: TRBJ2-3; V: TRBV24-1; DNA: TGTGCCACCAGTGATTCGACTAGCGCGGATACGCAGTATTTT; CDR3: CATSDSTSADTQYF
length: 12; size: .; D: .; J: TRBJ2-5; V: TRBV29-1; DNA: TGCAGCGTTGAAGGGGTAGAAGAGACCCAGTACTTC; CDR3: CSVEGVEETQYF
length: 17; size: .; D: TRBD2; J: TRBJ2-2; V: TRBV20-1; DNA: TGCAGTGCTAGATCCCTAGCGGGAGCCGGTTGGGCCGGGGAGCTGTTTTTT; CDR3: CSARSLAGAGWAGELFF
length: 13; size: few; D: .; J: TRBJ2-7; V: TRBV20-1; DNA: TGCAGTGCTAGGGGTCGACAAGACTACGAGCAGTACTTC; CDR3: CSARGRQDYEQYF
length: 14; size: .; D: .; J: TRBJ2-7; V: TRBV5-1; DNA: TGCGCCAGCAGCTCCGGGAGTATTTCCTACGAGCAGTACTTC; CDR3: CASSSGSISYEQYF
length: 15; size: .; D: .; J: TRBJ2-7; V: TRBV13; DNA: TGTGCCAGCAGCTTCCACCGGGGGGCCCCTCGCGAGCAGTACTTC; CDR3: CASSFHRGAPREQYF
length: 14; size: .; D: TRBD2; J: TRBJ2-7; V: TRBV29-1; DNA: TGCAGCGTTGAGACTAGCGGGGGGGCAGGCGAGCAGTACTTC; CDR3: CSVETSGGAGEQYF
length: 15; size: few; D: .; J: TRBJ1-5; V: TRBV12-3/TRBV12-4; DNA: TGTGCCAGCAGCTTTCAGTTCAGGGAAGTTCAGCCCCAGCATTTT; CDR3: CASSFQFREVQPQHF
length: 13; size: .; D: .; J: TRBJ2-1; V: TRBV5-1; DNA: TGCGCCAGCAGCTACCCAGCCACGGGTGAGCAGTTCTTC; CDR3: CASSYPATGEQFF
length: 14; size: .; D: .; J: TRBJ2-7; V: TRBV2; DNA: TGTGCCAGCCGCCCCCACGGAATGGAGAGGGAGCAGTACTTC; CDR3: CASRPHGMEREQYF
length: 15; size: .; D: .; J: TRBJ2-1; V: TRBV6-5; DNA: TGTGCCAGCAGTCTCTTCACGGCAGCCTACAATGAGCAGTTCTTC; CDR3: CASSLFTAAYNEQFF
length: 15; size: .; D: .; J: TRBJ2-1; V: TRBV6-1; DNA: TGTGCCAGCAGTGCGTACAGGGCCCGATACAATGAGCAGTTCTTC; CDR3: CASSAYRARYNEQFF
length: 16; size: .; D: TRBD2; J: TRBJ2-5; V: TRBV12-3/TRBV12-4; DNA: TGTGCCAGCACACCATACGGACTAGCGGACCAAGAGACCCAGTACTTC; CDR3: CASTPYGLADQETQYF
length: 15; size: .; D: TRBD2; J: TRBJ2-1; V: TRBV5-1; DNA: TGCGCCAGCAGCGGCGGACTAGCTGTGGGAAATGAGCAGTTCTTC; CDR3: CASSGGLAVGNEQFF
length: 15; size: many; D: TRBD1; J: TRBJ1-1; V: TRBV6-6; DNA: TGTGCCAGCAGGGGACAGGGTCTGGGGGTGACTGAAGCTTTCTTT; CDR3: CASRGQGLGVTEAFF
length: 9; size: few; D: .; J: TRBJ1-2; V: TRBV12-3/TRBV12-4; DNA: TGTGCCAGCACCCTTTCAGCCACCTTC; CDR3: CASTLSATF
length: 14; size: .; D: .; J: TRBJ2-7; V: TRBV7-9; DNA: TGTGCCAGCAAGACCGGGACCACCACCGGGGAGCAGTACTTC; CDR3: CASKTGTTTGEQYF
length: 12; size: few; D: .; J: TRBJ2-7; V: TRBV7-9; DNA: TGTGCCAGCAGCTCCGGGGGCGGAGAGCAGTACTTC; CDR3: CASSSGGGEQYF
length: 11; size: .; D: .; J: TRBJ2-5; V: TRBV20-1; DNA: TGCAGTGCTAGAGAGGCGGAGACCCAGTACTTC; CDR3: CSAREAETQYF
length: 19; size: .; D: TRBD2; J: TRBJ2-4; V: TRBV5-1; DNA: TGCGCCAGCAGCTCGTGGCTAGCGGGAGCGGGACTAGCCAAGAACATTCAGTACTTC; CDR3: CASSSWLAGAGLAKNIQYF
length: 13; size: .; D: .; J: TRBJ2-5; V: TRBV20-1; DNA: TGCAGTGCTAGCCGACAGGTTGGGGAGACCCAGTACTTC; CDR3: CSASRQVGETQYF
length: 17; size: .; D: .; J: TRBJ2-1; V: TRBV5-1; DNA: TGCGCCAGCAGCTTGGAAGCTCAGTGGAGCTCCTACAATGAGCAGTTCTTC; CDR3: CASSLEAQWSSYNEQFF
length: 12; size: .; D: .; J: TRBJ1-5; V: TRBV11-3; DNA: TGTGCCAGCAGAGTCACCAATCAGCCCCAGCATTTT; CDR3: CASRVTNQPQHF
length: 13; size: .; D: .; J: TRBJ1-1; V: TRBV29-1; DNA: TGCAGCGGCCACGGGGCTTACGGGGAAAGAGCTTTCTTT; CDR3: CSGHGAYGERAFF
length: 17; size: .; D: .; J: TRBJ1-2; V: TRBV12-3/TRBV12-4; DNA: TGTGCCAGCAGTTTACACGAGGGCAGGGCCTCTAACTATGGCTACACCTTC; CDR3: CASSLHEGRASNYGYTF
length: 14; size: .; D: TRBD2; J: TRBJ2-5; V: TRBV12-3/TRBV12-4; DNA: TGTGCCAGCAGCCGAGCGGGAGACTGGGAGACCCAGTACTTC; CDR3: CASSRAGDWETQYF
length: 17; size: .; D: .; J: TRBJ2-7; V: TRBV4-1; DNA: TGCGCCAGCAGCCAAGTGATGGGGACGTTGAGCTCCTACGAGCAGTACTTC; CDR3: CASSQVMGTLSSYEQYF
length: 12; size: .; D: .; J: TRBJ2-7; V: TRBV20-1; DNA: TGCAGCGCCTCCGGAGACAAGCCCGAGCAGTACTTC; CDR3: CSASGDKPEQYF
length: 13; size: few; D: .; J: TRBJ1-2; V: TRBV29-1; DNA: TGCAGCGTTGCCTTGGTCGGTCTAGCCGGCTACACCTTC; CDR3: CSVALVGLAGYTF
length: 15; size: .; D: .; J: TRBJ2-1; V: TRBV11-3; DNA: TGTGCCAGCAGCCCACAGGGCCCCGGGTACAATGAGCAGTTCTTC; CDR3: CASSPQGPGYNEQFF
length: 17; size: .; D: TRBD1; J: TRBJ2-7; V: TRBV14; DNA: TGTGCCAGCAGCCAAACGACAGGGGCCGTTGCCTCGGGCGAGCAGTACTTC; CDR3: CASSQTTGAVASGEQYF
length: 13; size: .; D: .; J: TRBJ2-7; V: TRBV29-1; DNA: TGCAGCGTAGGGAGGCAGGGGGTCGGCGAGCAGTACTTC; CDR3: CSVGRQGVGEQYF
length: 14; size: once; D: .; J: TRBJ2-7; V: TRBV14; DNA: TGTGCCAGCAGCCAAGACCTGGGGGGCGGCGAGCAGTACTTC; CDR3: CASSQDLGGGEQYF
length: 15; size: .; D: .; J: TRBJ1-5; V: TRBV5-5; DNA: TGTGCCAGCAGCCGGACAGCCTCCCGTGATCAGCCCCAGCATTTT; CDR3: CASSRTASRDQPQHF
length: 14; size: .; D: TRBD2; J: TRBJ2-3; V: TRBV20-1; DNA: TGCAGTGCTGGGAGCGGGAGGGTCACAGATACGCAGTATTTT; CDR3: CSAGSGRVTDTQYF
length: 11; size: .; D: .; J: TRBJ2-7; V: TRBV20-1; DNA: TGCAGTGCGGGGGCTAGAGACGAGCAGTACTTC; CDR3: CSAGARDEQYF
length: 16; size: .; D: .; J: TRBJ1-2; V: TRBV15; DNA: TGTGCCACCAGCAGAGAGGGCAGTTTGGAATACTATGGCTACACCTTC; CDR3: CATSREGSLEYYGYTF
length: 16; size: .; D: TRBD1; J: TRBJ2-2; V: TRBV15; DNA: TGTGCCACCAGCAGAAGGACAGGGGTGAACACCGGGGAGCTGTTTTTT; CDR3: CATSRRTGVNTGELFF
length: 15; size: few; D: TRBD2; J: TRBJ2-5; V: TRBV7-2; DNA: TGTGCCAGCAGCGCTAGCGGGAGCGGGGTAGGGACCCAGTACTTC; CDR3: CASSASGSGVGTQYF
length: 16; size: few; D: TRBD1; J: TRBJ1-2; V: TRBV6-6; DNA: TGTGCCAGCAGCTATCCCGGGACAGGGGGCGGGGATGGCTACACCTTC; CDR3: CASSYPGTGGGDGYTF
length: 15; size: .; D: .; J: TRBJ2-7; V: TRBV7-6; DNA: TGTGCCAGCAGCCCCGGCGAGGGTCTTGCCTACGAGCAGTACTTC; CDR3: CASSPGEGLAYEQYF
length: 17; size: .; D: .; J: TRBJ2-3; V: TRBV11-2; DNA: TGTGCCAGCAGCTTAGAGGCAGAAAAAAGCCTCACAGATACGCAGTATTTT; CDR3: CASSLEAEKSLTDTQYF
length: 16; size: .; D: .; J: TRBJ1-2; V: TRBV4-1; DNA: TGCGCCAGCAGCCCCCCCGAGATGGGAGGCCTTTGGAGCTACACCTTC; CDR3: CASSPPEMGGLWSYTF
length: 14; size: .; D: .; J: TRBJ2-2; V: TRBV6-4; DNA: TGTGCCAGCAGTTCAGTGAGGGAGAACGGGGAGCTGTTTTTT; CDR3: CASSSVRENGELFF
length: 16; size: .; D: TRBD2; J: TRBJ2-5; V: TRBV29-1; DNA: TGCAGCGTTGAGGTGGATAGCGGGAGGACCTTCGGAGAGCAGTACTTC; CDR3: CSVEVDSGRTFGEQYF
length: 11; size: few; D: .; J: TRBJ2-3; V: TRBV29-1; DNA: TGCAGCCCGGGACTTCGAGATACGCAGTATTTT; CDR3: CSPGLRDTQYF
length: 18; size: few; D: .; J: TRBJ2-3; V: TRBV6-4; DNA: TGTGCCAGCAGTGCCCTGGGTGGAGCCGCTCTCCGCACAGATACGCAGTATTTT; CDR3: CASSALGGAALRTDTQYF
length: 18; size: once; D: TRBD2; J: TRBJ2-7; V: TRBV29-1; DNA: TGCAGCGGTACCGGGACTAGCGGGGGCCGCATCTCCTACAATGAGCAGTACTTC; CDR3: CSGTGTSGGRISYNEQYF
length: 14; size: .; D: TRBD2; J: TRBJ2-7; V: TRBV29-1; DNA: TGCAGCGTTGGCCTAGCGGGAGGGCCCAATGAGCAGTACTTC; CDR3: CSVGLAGGPNEQYF
length: 16; size: .; D: .; J: TRBJ1-2; V: TRBV6-1; DNA: TGTGCCAGCAGTGAAGCACCATTCCGGCGCCTCTATGGCTACACCTTC; CDR3: CASSEAPFRRLYGYTF
length: 12; size: .; D: .; J: TRBJ2-7; V: TRBV20-1; DNA: TGCAGTGCCCTGCAAGGTCCACACGAGCAGTACTTC; CDR3: CSALQGPHEQYF
length: 14; size: .; D: .; J: TRBJ2-7; V: TRBV7-9; DNA: TGTGCCAGCAGCTTAGTCTCGCGGGCGTACGAGCAGTACTTC; CDR3: CASSLVSRAYEQYF
length: 13; size: .; D: TRBD1; J: TRBJ2-7; V: TRBV7-9; DNA: TGTGCCAGCAGTTCCACAGGGGTCTACGAGCAGTACTTC; CDR3: CASSSTGVYEQYF
length: 15; size: .; D: TRBD2; J: TRBJ2-7; V: TRBV7-2; DNA: TGTGCCAGCAGCTACTCTAGCGGGGATTTCTACGAGCAGTACTTC; CDR3: CASSYSSGDFYEQYF
length: 14; size: .; D: .; J: TRBJ2-2; V: TRBV2; DNA: TGTGCCAGCAGTTTCGGACGCCCCGGTGGGGAGCTGTTTTTT; CDR3: CASSFGRPGGELFF
length: 15; size: .; D: TRBD1; J: TRBJ1-1; V: TRBV27; DNA: TGTGCCAGCAGTTTCTTTGACAGGGTAGCCACTGAAGCTTTCTTT; CDR3: CASSFFDRVATEAFF
length: 13; size: .; D: .; J: TRBJ2-1; V: TRBV6-1; DNA: TGTGCCAGCAGTGAAGATCCCCCGGGGCGACTGTTCTTC; CDR3: CASSEDPPGRLFF